One and the same sample provided the 14 T cell receptor beta chains below, sequenced in a study of OX40 agonist ivuxolimab in advanced cancers. The table came from immunoSEQ multiplex PCR; TCRdb's copy has only in-frame clones and leaves some out. Of 60,000 or so clones detected, 75% to 90% appear once; the ten largest clones hold less than 5.5%. The sequencing here drew on CD4+ or CD8+ T cells sorted from blood, taken in a trial of the OX40 agonist ivuxolimab. The receptors shown here come from an adult with an advanced solid tumor such as melanoma, head and neck, liver or kidney cancer.

The chain carries TRBV6-1 and TRBJ2-7, with D possibly matching TRBD2 (6 bases). This CDR3 contains 14 residues. Germline CDR1 is MNHNS and CDR2 is SASEGT. Trimming left V 3 bases short and J 2 bases short, with 11 bases between. CDR3 nucleotide sequence: TGTGCCAGCAGTGAGACTGGCGGGACCTACGAGCAGTACTTC. This encodes CASSETGGTYEQYF.

The chain joins TRBV28 to TRBJ2-7; a weak D match, TRBD1 (7 bases). This CDR3 is built from 15 residues. Trimming shortened V by 4 bases and J by 1 base, and 14 bases separated the two germline ends. Germline lookup yields CDR1 MDHEN and CDR2 SYDVKM. CDR3 loop: CASSSYPGGSYEQYF. In nucleotides, the CDR3 is TGTGCCAGCAGTTCGTACCCAGGGGGGTCCTACGAGCAGTACTTC.

This clone was observed a few times. The rearrangement joins TRBV6-1 to TRBJ2-5, with 11 bases that match TRBD2. With V trimmed by 6 bases and J by 1 base, 1 base remained unmatched. There are 14 residues in the CDR3. Per germline, CDR1 MNHNS and CDR2 SASEGT. CDR3 protein: CASRGTSGQETQYF. The CDR3 DNA follows: TGTGCCAGCAGGGGGACTAGCGGCCAAGAGACCCAGTACTTC.

The gene calls are TRBV7-2 and TRBJ2-7, with 7 bases fitting TRBD2. Germline CDR1 SGHTA, CDR2 FQGNSA. CDR3 size: 14 residues. V lost 3 bases, J lost 3 bases, and 5 bases stayed unmatched. CDR3 bases: TGTGCCAGCAGCTTTCCCGGGGGGATCTACGAGCAGTACTTC. Translation gives CASSFPGGIYEQYF.

The rearrangement links TRBV6-5 to TRBJ1-3, with 7 bases fitting TRBD1. Trimming at V came to 5 bases and at J to 4 bases, leaving 8 bases not matched to a gene. The CDR3 covers 15 residues. CDR1 MNHEY and CDR2 SVGAGI come from the germline V gene. CDR3 in amino acids: CASSTSGTEGNTIYF. CDR3 nucleotide sequence: TGTGCCAGCAGTACATCCGGGACAGAAGGAAACACCATATATTTT.

The chain employs TRBV27 and TRBJ2-2, with 12 bases that match TRBD2. The trim removed 5 bases at V and 4 bases at J, leaving 8 bases unmatched. The germline V gene encodes CDR1 MNHEY and CDR2 SMNVEV (reference sequence). The CDR3 has 17 residues. Written as DNA, the CDR3 is TGTGCCAGCAGTCACGGACTAGCGGGATGGGGCACCGGGGAGCTGTTTTTT. Encoded protein: CASSHGLAGWGTGELFF.

J is TRBJ1-1 and V is TRBV5-1; 7 bases match TRBD1. The CDR3 covers 15 residues. Germline CDR1 reads SGHRS; CDR2 reads YFSETQ. V lost 7 bases to trimming and J lost 4 bases; unmatched junction nucleotides: 13. The CDR3 nucleotides read TGCGCCAGCGCCACCCAACAGGGGAAGGGCACTGAAGCTTTCTTT. Its translation is CASATQQGKGTEAFF.

The chain employs TRBV5-1 and TRBJ2-2, with D perhaps TRBD1 (6 bases). The CDR3 loop spans 18 amino acids. The ends were cut back, 4 bases at V and 8 bases at J, with 27 bases in the middle. Germline loops: CDR1 SGHRS, CDR2 YFSETQ. CDR3 DNA sequence: TGCGCCAGCAGCCTCGGTTCTTCTAGCTCTCGTCAGGGGGGGGAGCTGTTTTTT. The encoded protein is CASSLGSSSSRQGGELFF.

This chain links TRBV9 with TRBJ1-4; D unclear. CDR3 length: 15 residues. V gave up 2 bases and J gave up 7 bases, with 15 bases separating them. CDR1 SGDLS and CDR2 YYNGEE come from the germline V gene. The CDR3 loop reads CASSVGPTLGEKLFF. DNA for the CDR3: TGTGCCAGCAGCGTGGGCCCGACCTTAGGTGAAAAACTGTTTTTT.

A single count supports this clone. The CDR3 nucleotides are TGTGCCAGCACCACCGGGACAGGGGGACAGCCCCAGCATTTT. It encodes CASTTGTGGQPQHF. The chain combines TRBV2 with TRBJ1-5; TRBD1 agrees at 11 bases. The germline CDR1 and CDR2 sequences are SNHLY and FYNNEI. The CDR3 runs 14 residues. V trimming: 7 bases; J trimming: 7 bases; junction bases outside the gene matches: 6.

This clone was seen once. The rearrangement uses TRBV19 and TRBJ2-5; D possibly matches TRBD1 or TRBD2 (5 bases each). The J call is uncertain, as TRBJ2-7 better fits the DNA end. The CDR3 consists of 14 residues. Germline CDR1 is LNHDA and CDR2 is SQIVND (reference sequence). The CDR3 DNA reads TGTGCCAGTAGGGGGATCGGGGCAACCTACGAGCAGTACTTC. This translates into CASRGIGATYEQYF.

The chain recombines TRBV7-3 with TRBJ2-3; D uncertain. The CDR3 spans 13 residues. V was pared by 0 bases and J by 6 bases, with 7 bases between. Germline loops: CDR1 SGHTA, CDR2 FQGTGA. This chain's CDR3 is CASSLTGSDTQYF. The CDR3 nucleotides read TGTGCCAGCAGCTTAACCGGATCGGATACGCAGTATTTT.

The chain combines TRBV11-2 with TRBJ2-7; 7 bases fit TRBD2. Germline CDR1 is SGHAT and CDR2 is FQNNGV. The J segment lost 2 bases and the V segment lost 5 bases, leaving 9 bases of the junction unmatched. CDR3 length: 15 amino acids. The CDR3 reads CASSRQRDSPYEQYF. The CDR3 coding sequence is TGTGCCAGCAGCAGACAGCGGGATTCCCCCTACGAGCAGTACTTC.

The V gene is TRBV14, the J gene TRBJ2-7; D gene unclear. This CDR3 contains 13 residues. The germline V gene has CDR1 SGHDN and CDR2 FVKESK. Trimming shortened V by 2 bases and J by 6 bases, and 11 bases separated the two germline ends. The CDR3 protein is CASSQFLVSEQYF. The CDR3 nucleotides are TGTGCCAGCAGCCAATTTCTAGTCTCCGAGCAGTACTTC.